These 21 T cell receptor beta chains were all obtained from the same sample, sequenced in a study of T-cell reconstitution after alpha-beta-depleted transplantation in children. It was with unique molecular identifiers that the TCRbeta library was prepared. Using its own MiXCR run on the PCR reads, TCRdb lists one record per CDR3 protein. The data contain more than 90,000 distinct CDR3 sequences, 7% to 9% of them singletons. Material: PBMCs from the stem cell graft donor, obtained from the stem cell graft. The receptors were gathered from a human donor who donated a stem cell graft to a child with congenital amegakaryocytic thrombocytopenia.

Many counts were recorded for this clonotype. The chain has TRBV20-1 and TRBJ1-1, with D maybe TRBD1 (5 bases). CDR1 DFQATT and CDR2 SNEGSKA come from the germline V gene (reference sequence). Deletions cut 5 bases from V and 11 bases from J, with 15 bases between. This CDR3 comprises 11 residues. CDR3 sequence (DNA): TGCAGTGCTTGGGACCAAATCGGGGCTTTCTTT. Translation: CSAWDQIGAFF.

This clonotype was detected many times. In DNA form, the CDR3 reads TGCGCCAGCAGCCCAGGCCCCTCGGGACGAAACAATCAGCCCCAGCATTTT. It specifies CASSPGPSGRNNQPQHF. The chain carries TRBV4-1 and TRBJ1-5; perhaps TRBD1 as D (5 bases). The germline V and J ends were trimmed by 4 bases and 3 bases, with 19 bases remaining between them. CDR3 length equals 17 residues. Germline CDR1 MGHRA, CDR2 YSYEKL.

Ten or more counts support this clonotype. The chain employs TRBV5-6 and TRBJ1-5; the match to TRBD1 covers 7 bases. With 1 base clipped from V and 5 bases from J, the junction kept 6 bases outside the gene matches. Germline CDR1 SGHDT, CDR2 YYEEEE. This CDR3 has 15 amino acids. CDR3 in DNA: TGTGCCAGCAGCTTGTATGAGGGGGCTCATCAGCCCCAGCATTTT. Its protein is CASSLYEGAHQPQHF.

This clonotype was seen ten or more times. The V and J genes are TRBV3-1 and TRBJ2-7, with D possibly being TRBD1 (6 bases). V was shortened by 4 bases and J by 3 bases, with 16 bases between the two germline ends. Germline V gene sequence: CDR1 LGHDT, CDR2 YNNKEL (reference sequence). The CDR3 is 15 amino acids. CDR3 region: CASSPTGTTYYEQYF. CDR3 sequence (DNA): TGTGCCAGCAGCCCGACGGGGACAACCTACTACGAGCAGTACTTC.

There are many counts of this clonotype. CDR3 region: CASSVTSGLYNEQFF. In DNA, the CDR3 is TGTGCCAGCAGCGTAACTAGCGGACTCTACAATGAGCAGTTCTTC. V usage is TRBV9 and J usage is TRBJ2-1; 8 positions match TRBD2. Germline CDR1 and CDR2: SGDLS and YYNGEE. The V and J ends lost 1 base and 3 bases, in that order; junction bases with no gene match: 3. This CDR3 is 15 amino acids long.

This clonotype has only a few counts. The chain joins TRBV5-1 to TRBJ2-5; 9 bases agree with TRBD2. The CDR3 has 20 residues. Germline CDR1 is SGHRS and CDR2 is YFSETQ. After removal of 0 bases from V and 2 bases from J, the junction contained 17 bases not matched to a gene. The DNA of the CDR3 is TGCGCCAGCAGCTTGGCCCCACCACATCGGCGGGGGGGACCTCAAGAGACCCAGTACTTC. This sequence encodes CASSLAPPHRRGGPQETQYF.

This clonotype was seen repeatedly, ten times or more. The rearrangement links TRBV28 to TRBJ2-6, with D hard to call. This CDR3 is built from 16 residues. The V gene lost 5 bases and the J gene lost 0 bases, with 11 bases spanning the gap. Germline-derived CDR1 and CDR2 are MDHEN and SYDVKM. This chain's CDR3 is CASSPAPRSGANVLTF. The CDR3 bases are TGTGCCAGCAGTCCCGCCCCCCGCTCTGGGGCCAACGTCCTGACTTTC.

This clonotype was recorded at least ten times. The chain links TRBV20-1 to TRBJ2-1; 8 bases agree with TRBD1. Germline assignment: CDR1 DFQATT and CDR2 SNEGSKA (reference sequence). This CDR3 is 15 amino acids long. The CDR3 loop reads CSPLNQGASYNEQFF. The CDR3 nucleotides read TGCAGCCCTCTCAATCAGGGGGCGTCCTACAATGAGCAGTTCTTC.

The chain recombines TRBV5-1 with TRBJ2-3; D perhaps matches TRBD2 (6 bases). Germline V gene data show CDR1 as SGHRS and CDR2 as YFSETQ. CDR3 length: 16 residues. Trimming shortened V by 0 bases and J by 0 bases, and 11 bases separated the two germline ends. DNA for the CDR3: TGCGCCAGCAGCTTGGCCCCGAGCGGGAGCACAGATACGCAGTATTTT. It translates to CASSLAPSGSTDTQYF.

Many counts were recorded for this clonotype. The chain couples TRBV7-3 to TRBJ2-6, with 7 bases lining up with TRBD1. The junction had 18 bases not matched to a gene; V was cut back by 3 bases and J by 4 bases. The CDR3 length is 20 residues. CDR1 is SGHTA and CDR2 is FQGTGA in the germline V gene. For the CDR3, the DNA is TGTGCCAGCAGCTTGGGGCCCCAGGGGGTCATCCCCTCCGGGGCCAACGTCCTGACTTTC. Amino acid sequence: CASSLGPQGVIPSGANVLTF.

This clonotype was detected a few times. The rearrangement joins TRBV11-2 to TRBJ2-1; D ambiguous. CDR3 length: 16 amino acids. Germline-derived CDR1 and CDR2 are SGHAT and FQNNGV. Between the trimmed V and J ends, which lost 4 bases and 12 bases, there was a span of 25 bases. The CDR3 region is CASSSTRRGLQFGQFF. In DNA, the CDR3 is TGTGCCAGCAGCTCCACCCGGAGAGGTCTACAATTCGGGCAGTTCTTC. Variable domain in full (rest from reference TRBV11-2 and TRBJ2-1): EAGVAQSPRYKIIEKRQSVAFWCNPISGHATLYWYQQILGQGPKLLIQFQNNGVVDDSQLPKDRFSAERLKGVDSTLKIQPAKLEDSAVYLCASSSTRRGLQFGQFFGPGTRLTVL.

CDR3 loop: CASSPDTVEDEQYF. The CDR3 DNA is TGCGCCAGCAGCCCAGACACGGTCGAAGACGAGCAGTACTTC. This chain uses TRBV5-1 with TRBJ2-7; D not resolved. The germline V gene encodes CDR1 SGHRS and CDR2 YFSETQ. The CDR3 sequence is 14 residues long. V dropped 4 bases and J dropped 5 bases, with 16 bases sitting between them.

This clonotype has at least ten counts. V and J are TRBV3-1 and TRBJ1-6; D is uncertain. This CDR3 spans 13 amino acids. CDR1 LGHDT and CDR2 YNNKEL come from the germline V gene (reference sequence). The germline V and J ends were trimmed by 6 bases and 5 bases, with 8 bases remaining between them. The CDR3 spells CASRNNNNSPLHF. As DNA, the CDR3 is TGTGCCAGCAGGAATAATAATAATTCACCCCTCCACTTT.

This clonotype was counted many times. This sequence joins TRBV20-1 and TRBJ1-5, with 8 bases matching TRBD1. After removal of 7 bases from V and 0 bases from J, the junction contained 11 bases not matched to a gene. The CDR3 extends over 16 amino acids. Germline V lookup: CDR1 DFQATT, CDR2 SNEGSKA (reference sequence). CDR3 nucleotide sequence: TGCAGTGTACAAACCGACAGGGGTGATAGCAATCAGCCCCAGCATTTT. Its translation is CSVQTDRGDSNQPQHF.

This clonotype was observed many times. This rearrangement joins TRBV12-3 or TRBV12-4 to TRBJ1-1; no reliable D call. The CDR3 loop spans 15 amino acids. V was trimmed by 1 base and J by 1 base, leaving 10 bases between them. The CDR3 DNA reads TGTGCCAGCAGTTTAGAAAGGTCAAGGAACACTGAAGCTTTCTTT. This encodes CASSLERSRNTEAFF.

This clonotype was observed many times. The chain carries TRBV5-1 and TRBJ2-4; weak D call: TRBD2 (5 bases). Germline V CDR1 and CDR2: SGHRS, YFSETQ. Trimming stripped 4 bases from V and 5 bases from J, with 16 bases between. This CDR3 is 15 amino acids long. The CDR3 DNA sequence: TGCGCCAGCAGCATCGATCCGAGAGGGCAAAACATTCAGTACTTC. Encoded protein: CASSIDPRGQNIQYF.

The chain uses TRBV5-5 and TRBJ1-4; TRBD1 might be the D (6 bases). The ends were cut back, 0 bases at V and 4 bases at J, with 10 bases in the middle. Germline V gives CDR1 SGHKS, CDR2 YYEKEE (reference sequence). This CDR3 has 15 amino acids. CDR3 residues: CASSLATGINEKLFF. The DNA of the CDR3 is TGTGCCAGCAGCTTGGCAACAGGGATTAATGAAAAACTGTTTTTT.

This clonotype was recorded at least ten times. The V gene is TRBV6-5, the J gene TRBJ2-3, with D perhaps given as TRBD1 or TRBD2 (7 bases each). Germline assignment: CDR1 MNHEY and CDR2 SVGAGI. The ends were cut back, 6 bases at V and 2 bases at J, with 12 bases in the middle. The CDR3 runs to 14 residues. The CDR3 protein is CASRTGRATDTQYF. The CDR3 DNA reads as TGTGCCAGCAGGACAGGGAGGGCCACAGATACGCAGTATTTT.

In DNA, the CDR3 is TGCAGTGTAGGCGGAAAAATTCAGTACTTC. It codes for CSVGGKIQYF. The chain carries TRBV20-1 and TRBJ2-4; D not resolved. Trimming took 7 bases from V and 10 from J, leaving 11 bases between them. CDR1 and CDR2 from the germline V gene are DFQATT and SNEGSKA (reference sequence). The CDR3 spans 10 residues.

In DNA form, the CDR3 reads TGTGCCAGCAGTTGGGACTCCTACGGAGATACGCAGTATTTT. Amino acids: CASSWDSYGDTQYF. This chain links TRBV28 with TRBJ2-3, with D perhaps TRBD2 (6 bases). The CDR3 is 14 amino acids. Germline assignment: CDR1 MDHEN and CDR2 SYDVKM. The V end was cut by 4 bases, the J end by 5 bases, with 13 bases between.

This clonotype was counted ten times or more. DNA of the CDR3: TGTGCCAGCACAACAGCATACACCGGGGAGCTGTTTTTT. Protein sequence: CASTTAYTGELFF. The rearrangement links TRBV4-2 to TRBJ2-2, with D unclear. V lost 7 bases to trimming and J lost 3 bases, with 9 bases between them. Germline assignment: CDR1 LGHNA and CDR2 YNFKEQ. CDR3 length equals 13 residues.